This is a list of T cell receptor beta chains from one sample in a study of shared clonotypes between healthy human individuals. Assay: immunoSEQ multiplex PCR; the TCRdb copy retains only in-frame clones and omits some. The data contain a few million clones, approximately 94% of them singletons. The sequencing sample was made of naive CD4+ T cells sorted from blood. The receptor source for this set is a man aged 18 to 29 in good health. Both conserved end residues are part of each CDR3. The order of the fields is CDR3 protein, J gene, V gene.

CASSSATVGETQYF,TRBJ2-5,TRBV5-4
CASSLGTGVNTEAFF,TRBJ1-1,TRBV7-2
CASSPILAGNEQFF,TRBJ2-1,TRBV18
CAWSGTDTQYF,TRBJ2-3,TRBV30
CASIPGTGNYGYTF,TRBJ1-2,TRBV28
CASSLGGQVIGELFF,TRBJ2-2,TRBV5-4
CASSLGQGGNNEQFF,TRBJ2-1,TRBV7-9
CASSYRGRDQPQHF,TRBJ1-5,TRBV5-6
CAWGQNPSEAFF,TRBJ1-1,TRBV30
CASSQSSVSSYEQYF,TRBJ2-7,TRBV16
CASSLDDRGYYGYTF,TRBJ1-2,TRBV5-1
CASSPPLGGGEGTQYF,TRBJ2-3,TRBV7-9
CASSLQGLETQYF,TRBJ2-5,TRBV7-2
CASSPYRTEKLFF,TRBJ1-4,TRBV28
CARSLGQGSGETQYF,TRBJ2-5,TRBV5-3
CASGLRSKSSYNEQFF,TRBJ2-1,TRBV12-5
CASSPLGAENTGELFF,TRBJ2-2,TRBV4-3
CASSQDLFGTEAFF,TRBJ1-1,TRBV14
CAWSVRGTVISEQYF,TRBJ2-7,TRBV30
CAISESGFYGYTF,TRBJ1-2,TRBV10-3
CASSPEPLSNQPQHF,TRBJ1-5,TRBV4-2
CASSYSRGVTEAFF,TRBJ1-1,TRBV5-6
CASRRTVRDGQPQHF,TRBJ1-5,TRBV28
CASSKTDREAFF,TRBJ1-1,TRBV6-5
CASSHGTSDYEQYF,TRBJ2-7,TRBV18
CASNREHGELFF,TRBJ2-2,TRBV2
CASSKAGLDTQYF,TRBJ2-3,TRBV6-5
CASSFLRDTTFF,TRBJ2-7,TRBV28
CAISDLPRTGNTEAFF,TRBJ1-1,TRBV10-3
CASSLVGQGGAGELFF,TRBJ2-2,TRBV11-2
CASTLTAGTGSSEAFF,TRBJ1-1,TRBV5-4